This is a list of T cell receptor beta chains from one sample in a study of graft-versus-host responses after intestinal transplantation. These receptors' antigens are unknown. Method: immunoSEQ multiplex PCR; TCRdb's copy keeps in-frame clones and lacks some. The profile shows more than 65,000 clones, 80% to 95% of them singletons. Source: unstimulated CD8+ T cells sorted from spleen or lymph node cells, taken before transplant. These receptors were obtained from a human donor who was the organ donor for an intestinal transplant. Both conserved end residues are part of each CDR3. Each record gives: D gene, J gene, clone size, V gene, CDR3 protein, CDR3 DNA. D genes are given only for firm matches. Size tells how often a clone was seen (once, few, many) or the class of an expanded clone, and some rows leave it out.

.,TRBJ1-1,.,TRBV25-1,CASQNLNTEAFF,TGTGCCAGCCAGAACCTGAACACTGAAGCTTTCTTT
.,TRBJ2-5,.,TRBV11-2,CASSQGGALPPKETQYF,TGTGCCAGCAGCCAGGGTGGAGCCCTCCCACCCAAAGAGACCCAGTACTTC
TRBD1,TRBJ2-7,once,TRBV7-6,CASSLAKGQTYEQYF,TGTGCCAGCAGCTTAGCGAAGGGACAGACCTACGAGCAGTACTTC
.,TRBJ1-5,.,TRBV15,CATSRDNEGNQPQHF,TGTGCCACCAGCAGAGATAACGAGGGAAATCAGCCCCAGCATTTT
.,TRBJ2-1,once,TRBV6-5,CASSYGGGGEQFF,TGTGCCAGCAGTTACGGGGGAGGTGGTGAGCAGTTCTTC
TRBD2,TRBJ2-3,.,TRBV5-1,CASSREADTQYF,TGCGCCAGCAGCCGGGAGGCAGATACGCAGTATTTT
.,TRBJ1-1,once,TRBV19,CASRSRGWGTEAFF,TGTGCCAGTAGATCGAGGGGGTGGGGGACTGAAGCTTTCTTT
TRBD2,TRBJ2-5,.,TRBV7-3,CASSLYPRGTETQYF,TGTGCCAGCAGCTTATACCCGCGGGGGACAGAGACCCAGTACTTC
TRBD2,TRBJ2-3,.,TRBV7-2,CASSPSGGAMDTQYF,TGTGCCAGCAGCCCTAGCGGGGGGGCCATGGATACGCAGTATTTT
.,TRBJ1-3,.,TRBV7-9,CASSSSPGIGNTIYF,TGTGCCAGCAGCTCCTCCCCTGGCATTGGAAACACCATATATTTT
.,TRBJ1-1,.,TRBV5-4,CASSLKTGNTEAFF,TGTGCCAGCAGCTTAAAGACAGGGAACACTGAAGCTTTCTTT
.,TRBJ2-4,once,TRBV7-9,CASSSSENIQYF,TGTGCCAGCAGCTCCTCAGAAAACATTCAGTACTTC
.,TRBJ2-5,.,TRBV7-9,CASETSIGGAWETQYF,TGTGCCAGCGAAACCTCGATAGGCGGGGCGTGGGAGACCCAGTACTTC
TRBD1,TRBJ2-7,.,TRBV4-1,CASSQDFKTGPVDEQYF,TGCGCCAGCAGCCAAGATTTTAAGACAGGGCCGGTCGACGAGCAGTACTTC
.,TRBJ2-2,.,TRBV9,CASSEGGGFLDGELFF,TGTGCCAGCAGCGAAGGGGGGGGCTTCTTGGACGGGGAGCTGTTTTTT
.,TRBJ2-7,once,TRBV27,CASSLVTVLPYEQYF,TGTGCCAGCAGTTTGGTTACCGTACTCCCCTACGAGCAGTACTTC